The TCR beta chain under discussion was sequenced for a study of blood T cell repertoires in COVID-19. Study-level background: Spain, Italy and the United States supplied samples that represented acute and convalescent COVID-19. PBMCs, B-cell-depleted T cells, or T cells were the source of the cDNA or gDNA that made up the material.

The V end was cut by 1 base, the J end by 6 bases, with 9 bases between. The CDR3 is made up of 13 amino acids. Germline-derived CDR1 and CDR2 are LNHNV and YYDKDF (reference sequence). Clones were sequenced by immunoSEQ multiplex PCR, and TCRdb holds only the in-frame ones, with some missing. This table has approximately 52,000 clones, 85% to 95% appearing once. Sequencing used peripheral blood. The sequence came from a man in his forties or fifties with acute or convalescent COVID-19. This chain joins TRBV15 and TRBJ1-2; D remains unclear. CDR3 coding DNA: TGTGCCACCAGCAGAGGGACTCCTCATGGCTACACCTTC. Protein product: CATSRGTPHGYTF.